These 3 T cell receptor beta chains originate from one sample sequenced in a study of post-analysis software for immune sequencing data. General study points: Controls had lower frequencies than patients of a handful of TRBV segments, which included TRBV5-6, TRBV5-1 and TRBV20-1.

Sequencing libraries made from TCR beta cDNA carried unique molecular identifiers. TCRdb ran MiXCR on the PCR reads and lists one entry per CDR3 protein. The data show some 800,000 distinct CDR3 sequences, roughly 46% seen once. Their antigens are not known. The specimen sequenced was blood. The receptors come from a girl aged 10-17 years with multiple sclerosis.

There are a few counts of this clonotype. The V call is TRBV6-6, the J call TRBJ2-3, with 9 bases matching TRBD2. The CDR3 sequence is 17 residues long. Germline CDR1 is MNHNY and CDR2 is SVGAGI (reference sequence). The junction had 9 bases not matched to a gene; V was cut back by 2 bases and J by 3 bases. This CDR3 reads CASSYGRSGRLTDTQYF. CDR3 in DNA: TGTGCCAGCAGTTACGGTAGGAGCGGGAGGCTGACAGATACGCAGTATTTT.

This clonotype was seen only once. V gene TRBV5-6 combines with J gene TRBJ2-7, with D possibly being TRBD1 (6 bases). There are 13 residues in the CDR3. The germline CDR1 and CDR2 sequences are SGHDT and YYEEEE. V gave up 4 bases and J gave up 3 bases, with 11 bases separating them. Here the CDR3 reads CASSVGQLYEQYF. The DNA for the CDR3 is TGTGCCAGCAGCGTGGGACAACTCTACGAGCAGTACTTC. Looking up the rest from reference TRBV5-6 and TRBJ2-7 gives the full variable domain: DAGVTQSPTHLIKTRGQQVTLRCSPKSGHDTVSWYQQALGQGPQFIFQYYEEEERQRGNFPDRFSGHQFPNYSSELNVNALLLGDSALYLCASSVGQLYEQYFGPGTRLTVT.

The gene calls are TRBV12-3 or TRBV12-4 and TRBJ2-2; D is perhaps TRBD1 (6 bases). This CDR3 is 14 amino acids long. Trimming took 6 bases from V and 1 from J, leaving 9 bases between them. CDR3 residues: CASRGHGNTGELFF. The CDR3 coding sequence is TGTGCCAGCAGGGGACACGGGAACACCGGGGAGCTGTTTTTT.